This T cell receptor beta chain is drawn from a study of cytotoxic CD8 clonotypes in ibrutinib-treated CLL. Study information: Within the patient group, around 11 were relapsed/refractory and roughly 14 treatment-naive, and 17 were IGHV unmutated. Overall study results and limits: At ibrutinib response, clonality increased, and at progression it declined back toward baseline.

The targeted sequencing depth was 1 in 200,000 to 1 in 1 million T cells. Assay used: immunoSEQ multiplex PCR; TCRdb lists only in-frame clones, some missing. This sample carries about 140,000 clones, 80% of them seen once, and the ten largest clones take less than 8.5%. Looked up from germline, CDR1 is MRHNA and CDR2 is SNTAGT. This CDR3 region has 15 residues. J was trimmed by 4 bases and V by 2 bases; bases with no gene match: 5. TCR beta libraries used around 1.8 micrograms of DNA from cryopreserved PBMCs. For this clone: Its antigen remains unidentified.

The clonotype originates from a human donor with chronic lymphocytic leukemia. Source: PBMCs, taken after 36 months of ibrutinib treatment. This sequence joins TRBV6-4 and TRBJ2-1; 7 bases match TRBD2. In nucleotides, the CDR3 is TGTGCCAGCAGTGACGTAGCTAGCGGATACAATGAGCAGTTCTTC. Translating gives CASSDVASGYNEQFF.